This T cell receptor (beta chain) was obtained from a study of blood T cell repertoires in COVID-19. Assay: immunoSEQ multiplex PCR; the TCRdb copy retains only in-frame clones and omits some. The sample contains 100,000 or so clones, more than 60% of which appear only once. V shed 3 bases and J 1 base; nucleotides not matched to a gene: 2. This CDR3 contains 15 residues. Germline CDR1 is MNHNS and CDR2 is SASEGT. This sequence was found in a man between 65 and 85 years old with active or convalescent COVID-19. This chain uses TRBV6-1 with TRBJ2-3, with 9 bases that match TRBD1. The sample consisted of peripheral blood. The DNA of the CDR3 is TGTGCCAGCAGTGATAGGGACAGGGGCACAGATACGCAGTATTTT. Protein: CASSDRDRGTDTQYF.